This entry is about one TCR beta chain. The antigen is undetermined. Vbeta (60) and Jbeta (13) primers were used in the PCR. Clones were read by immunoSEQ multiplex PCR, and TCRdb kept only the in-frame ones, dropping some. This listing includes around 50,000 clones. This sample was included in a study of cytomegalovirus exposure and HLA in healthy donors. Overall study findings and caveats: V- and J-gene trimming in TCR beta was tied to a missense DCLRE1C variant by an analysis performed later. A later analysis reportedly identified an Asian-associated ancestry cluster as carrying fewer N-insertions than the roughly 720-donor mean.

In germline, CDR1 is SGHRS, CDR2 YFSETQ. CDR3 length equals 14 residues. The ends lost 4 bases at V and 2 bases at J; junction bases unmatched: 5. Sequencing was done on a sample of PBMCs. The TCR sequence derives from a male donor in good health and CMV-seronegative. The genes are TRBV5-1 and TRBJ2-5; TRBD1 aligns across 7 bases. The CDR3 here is CASSTGQLQETQYF. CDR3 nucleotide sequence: TGCGCCAGCAGCACGGGACAGCTTCAAGAGACCCAGTACTTC.